Presented here are 9 T cell receptor beta chains from one specimen sequenced in a study of blood T cell repertoires in COVID-19. TCRdb's copy holds only in-frame clones and misses some; the assay was immunoSEQ multiplex PCR. The sample consists of 300,000 to 400,000 clones, around 87% of them appearing once. The sample comprised peripheral blood. All receptors derive from a woman aged 45-65 years who had recovered from COVID-19.

The chain couples TRBV3-1 (or the pseudogene TRBV3-2) to TRBJ2-7; possibly TRBD1 for D (5 bases). The CDR3 is 15 residues long. With 4 bases removed from V and 5 bases from J, the gap between germline ends came to 18 bases. The germline gives CDR1 LGHDT, CDR2 YNNKEL (reference sequence). CDR3 DNA sequence: TGTGCCAGCAGCCGTTCCAGGGTGAGAGGCGACGAGCAGTACTTC. Protein: CASSRSRVRGDEQYF.

J is TRBJ1-4 and V is TRBV19; TRBD1 matches 7 bases. J gave up 4 bases and V 5 bases, and 10 bases lay outside the gene matches. CDR3 length: 16 amino acids. Germline CDR1 reads LNHDA; CDR2 reads SQIVND (reference sequence). The CDR3 reads CASSFRDSRLNEKLFF. In DNA, the CDR3 is TGTGCCAGTAGTTTCCGGGACAGCAGACTTAATGAAAAACTGTTTTTT.

This chain joins TRBV7-9 and TRBJ2-1; D is perhaps TRBD1 (6 bases). Germline CDR1 SEHNR, CDR2 FQNEAQ (reference sequence). The CDR3 length is 14 residues. Trimming removed 4 bases from V and 4 bases from J, with 11 bases in between. The CDR3 is CASSWVRGYNEQFF. CDR3 coding DNA: TGTGCCAGCAGCTGGGTGAGGGGGTACAATGAGCAGTTCTTC.

The gene calls are TRBV14 and TRBJ2-1; TRBD2 is a possible D gene (5 bases). There are 12 residues in the CDR3. Germline assignment: CDR1 SGHDN and CDR2 FVKESK. V was trimmed by 2 bases and J by 7 bases, leaving 6 bases between them. The chain's CDR3 is CASSQRGNEQFF. The CDR3 DNA follows: TGTGCCAGCAGCCAACGGGGAAATGAGCAGTTCTTC.

For this clone: Other DNA sequences in this specimen translate into the identical CDR3. The chain is built from TRBV7-2 and TRBJ2-2; D remains ambiguous. V was pared by 5 bases and J by 4 bases, with 5 bases between. This CDR3 has 12 residues. CDR1 SGHTA and CDR2 FQGNSA come from the germline V gene. CDR3 in DNA: TGTGCCAGCAGCCCAGGCACCGGGGAGCTGTTTTTT. As protein: CASSPGTGELFF.

This clone was found a few times. J is TRBJ1-6 and V is TRBV18; TRBD1 aligns across 10 bases. This CDR3 is 15 amino acids long. CDR1 KGHSH and CDR2 LQKENI come from the germline V gene. Losses at the gene ends were 2 bases for V and 8 bases for J; bases not matched to a gene: 3. CDR3 DNA: TGTGCCAGCTCACCAACGGGACAGGGGCATTCACCCCTCCACTTT. Encoded protein: CASSPTGQGHSPLHF.

The CDR3 nucleotides read TGTGCCAGTAGTCTGACCGGGACAGGGGATGGCTACACCTTC. It translates to CASSLTGTGDGYTF. The chain combines TRBV19 with TRBJ1-2, with 10 bases aligning to TRBD1. This CDR3 spans 14 amino acids. The ends lost 5 bases at V and 6 bases at J; junction bases unmatched: 6. The germline gives CDR1 LNHDA, CDR2 SQIVND (reference sequence).

The chain recombines TRBV18 with TRBJ1-3; a possible D gene is TRBD1 (5 bases). V was shortened by 3 bases and J by 2 bases, with 20 bases between the two germline ends. Germline CDR1 is KGHSH and CDR2 is LQKENI. The CDR3 has 18 residues. DNA of the CDR3: TGTGCCAGCTCACCCGCAAGCCCCCGATCGGGGGCTGGAAACACCATATATTTT. This sequence encodes CASSPASPRSGAGNTIYF. The variable domain in full, with the rest retrieved from reference TRBV18 and TRBJ1-3, is NAGVMQNPRHLVRRRGQEARLRCSPMKGHSHVYWYRQLPEEGLKFMVYLQKENIIDESGMPKERFSAEFPKEGPSILRIQQVVRGDSAAYFCASSPASPRSGAGNTIYFGEGSWLTVV.

The V gene is TRBV4-1, the J gene TRBJ2-7; the match to TRBD1 covers 8 bases. The germline CDR1 and CDR2 sequences are MGHRA and YSYEKL. The V and J ends lost 4 bases and 5 bases, in that order; junction bases with no gene match: 16. This CDR3 comprises 17 residues. In nucleotides, the CDR3 is TGCGCCAGCAGCCTTTCAAAATTACGGGACAGGTCGGACGAGCAGTACTTC. This encodes CASSLSKLRDRSDEQYF.